These T cell receptor beta chains were read from a single sample in a study of T cell responses to AZD1222 COVID-19 vaccine. Sequenced by immunoSEQ multiplex PCR; TCRdb stores in-frame clones only, minus some. The table shows some 180,000 clones, with 94% occurring only once. Sequencing was performed on peripheral blood, taken 28 days after the second AZD1222 dose. The receptors stem from an adult who received the AZD1222 COVID-19 vaccine. The CDR3 runs from the conserved cysteine through the conserved F or W. The order of the fields is V gene, CDR3 length, clone size, J gene, D gene, CDR3 DNA, CDR3 protein. The D gene is left open where the match is weak. Part of the rows lack a size; the others show once, few, many or a class for expanded clones.

V gene: TRBV2; CDR3 length: 14; clone size: -; J gene: TRBJ2-2; D gene: -; CDR3 DNA: TGTGCCAGCAGTGGAGCGGGTGGGACCGGGGAGCTGTTTTTT; CDR3 protein: CASSGAGGTGELFF
V gene: TRBV5-1; CDR3 length: 11; clone size: -; J gene: TRBJ1-2; D gene: -; CDR3 DNA: TGCGCCAGCAGCTACGGGGGCAGCTACACCTTC; CDR3 protein: CASSYGGSYTF
V gene: TRBV2; CDR3 length: 14; clone size: -; J gene: TRBJ2-3; D gene: -; CDR3 DNA: TGTGCCAGCAGGGGTAATTCCCGCACAGATACGCAGTATTTT; CDR3 protein: CASRGNSRTDTQYF
V gene: TRBV5-1; CDR3 length: 16; clone size: -; J gene: TRBJ2-1; D gene: -; CDR3 DNA: TGCGCCAGCAGCTTGGGTACGAGGGGTGGCTACAATGAGCAGTTCTTC; CDR3 protein: CASSLGTRGGYNEQFF
V gene: TRBV6-4; CDR3 length: 15; clone size: -; J gene: TRBJ2-3; D gene: TRBD2; CDR3 DNA: TGTGCCAGCAGTCCGACTAGCGGATCCACAGATACGCAGTATTTT; CDR3 protein: CASSPTSGSTDTQYF
V gene: TRBV7-2; CDR3 length: 13; clone size: -; J gene: TRBJ1-6; D gene: -; CDR3 DNA: TGTGCCAGCAGCTTAGTCGGGGATTCACCCCTCCACTTT; CDR3 protein: CASSLVGDSPLHF
V gene: TRBV6-5; CDR3 length: 14; clone size: once; J gene: TRBJ2-7; D gene: -; CDR3 DNA: TGTGCCAGCAGGAAAACAGGGAGCATCTACGAGCAGTACTTC; CDR3 protein: CASRKTGSIYEQYF
V gene: TRBV6-5; CDR3 length: 15; clone size: -; J gene: TRBJ1-2; D gene: -; CDR3 DNA: TGTGCCAGCAGTTCCAGACAGTTTGCTAACTATGGCTACACCTTC; CDR3 protein: CASSSRQFANYGYTF
V gene: TRBV7-9; CDR3 length: 15; clone size: -; J gene: TRBJ2-1; D gene: TRBD2; CDR3 DNA: TGTGCCAGCAGCCCGGGACTAGCGGGGGACAATGAGCAGTTCTTC; CDR3 protein: CASSPGLAGDNEQFF
V gene: TRBV7-2; CDR3 length: 13; clone size: -; J gene: TRBJ2-5; D gene: -; CDR3 DNA: TGTGCCAGCAGCTTAGGGCAGCAAGAGACCCAGTACTTC; CDR3 protein: CASSLGQQETQYF
V gene: TRBV12-3/TRBV12-4; CDR3 length: 13; clone size: -; J gene: TRBJ2-3; D gene: TRBD1; CDR3 DNA: TGTGCCAGTAGACAGGGATCCCATCCGGCGCAGTATTTT; CDR3 protein: CASRQGSHPAQYF
V gene: TRBV3-1/TRBV3-2; CDR3 length: 15; clone size: -; J gene: TRBJ1-5; D gene: -; CDR3 DNA: TGTGCCAGCAGCCAAGATACAGGGCCGTATCAGCCCCAGCATTTT; CDR3 protein: CASSQDTGPYQPQHF
V gene: TRBV5-1; CDR3 length: 18; clone size: -; J gene: TRBJ2-2; D gene: TRBD2; CDR3 DNA: TGCGCCAGCAGCGTGGGACTAGCGGGGGCCGCGAACACCGGGGAGCTGTTTTTT; CDR3 protein: CASSVGLAGAANTGELFF
V gene: TRBV11-3; CDR3 length: 13; clone size: -; J gene: TRBJ1-1; D gene: -; CDR3 DNA: TGTGCCAGCAGCTGGGGTATCAAGGGAGGAGCTTTCTTT; CDR3 protein: CASSWGIKGGAFF
V gene: TRBV6-5; CDR3 length: 15; clone size: -; J gene: TRBJ2-7; D gene: TRBD1; CDR3 DNA: TGTGCCAGCGACCGGGACAGGGGGCCTCGGGACGAGCAGTACTTC; CDR3 protein: CASDRDRGPRDEQYF